The 16 T cell receptor beta chains in this list originate from one sample, sequenced in a study of T cell changes during pregnancy in multiple sclerosis. The protocol was immunoSEQ multiplex PCR, while the TCRdb copy is restricted to in-frame clones and leaves out a portion. The data contain around 40,000 clones, roughly 90% of them singletons. The material was CD4+ T cells from peripheral blood mononuclear cells, obtained after pregnancy. Receptors originate from a female donor in good health, enrolled as a control in a pregnancy study.

This CDR3 is CASSRPLGQVVRVSYNEQFF. The CDR3 nucleotides are TGCGCCAGCAGCCGTCCCTTGGGACAGGTAGTTAGAGTCTCCTACAATGAGCAGTTCTTC. This chain joins TRBV5-1 and TRBJ2-1; 8 bases fit TRBD1. CDR3 length equals 20 residues. The ends lost 4 bases at V and 0 bases at J; junction bases unmatched: 18. Germline CDR1 SGHRS, CDR2 YFSETQ. Drawing the rest from reference TRBV5-1 and TRBJ2-1, the complete variable domain is KAGVTQTPRYLIKTRGQQVTLSCSPISGHRSVSWYQQTPGQGLQFLFEYFSETQRNKGNFPGRFSGRQFSNSRSEMNVSTLELGDSALYLCASSRPLGQVVRVSYNEQFFGPGTRLTVL.

The rearrangement joins TRBV9 to TRBJ1-1, with TRBD1 matching 7 bases. The germline CDR1 and CDR2 sequences are SGDLS and YYNGEE. CDR3 size: 14 residues. The trim removed 0 bases at V and 1 base at J, leaving 0 bases unmatched. CDR3 protein: CASSVGTGNTEAFF. For the CDR3, the DNA is TGTGCCAGCAGCGTAGGGACAGGGAACACTGAAGCTTTCTTT.

The chain recombines TRBV28 with TRBJ2-3, with 7 bases lining up with TRBD2. Trimming cost V 1 base and J 0 bases; bases outside gene matches: 7. The CDR3 length is 17 residues. Per the germline V gene, CDR1 is MDHEN and CDR2 is SYDVKM. CDR3 amino acids: CASSLFAGSGSTDTQYF. The CDR3 DNA reads as TGTGCCAGCAGTTTATTCGCGGGTAGCGGGAGCACAGATACGCAGTATTTT.

The CDR3 coding sequence is TGCAGCGTTGGGCCCCAGGGTTTGAATGCTTCAGAGACCCAGTACTTC. Amino acids: CSVGPQGLNASETQYF. The chain uses TRBV29-1 and TRBJ2-5; possible D gene TRBD1, 5 bases. V was clipped by 4 bases and J by 4 bases, with 22 bases between them. Germline assignment: CDR1 SQVTM and CDR2 ANQGSEA. This CDR3 is 16 amino acids long.

This clone showed up just once. The chain carries TRBV6-6 and TRBJ2-7; 8 bases align to TRBD1. Germline V gene data show CDR1 as MNHNY and CDR2 as SVGAGI (reference sequence). The CDR3 spans 15 residues. V lost 4 bases and J lost 1; bases outside the gene matches: 6. The CDR3 loop is CASSSPRTGSYEQYF. In DNA, the CDR3 is TGTGCCAGCAGTTCCCCGAGGACAGGGTCCTACGAGCAGTACTTC.

This chain uses TRBV28 with TRBJ1-5; no clear D gene. Germline V gives CDR1 MDHEN, CDR2 SYDVKM. Trimming removed 3 bases from V and 0 bases from J, with 6 bases in between. This CDR3 has 14 amino acids. Written as DNA, the CDR3 is TGTGCCAGCAGTTTGGCAGGTAGCAATCAGCCCCAGCATTTT. Protein: CASSLAGSNQPQHF.

CDR3 sequence (DNA): TGTGCCAGCAACCCACAGGGAAAAGGGTCCTACGAGCAGTACTTC. The encoded protein is CASNPQGKGSYEQYF. The V gene is TRBV6-5, the J gene TRBJ2-7; perhaps TRBD1 as D (6 bases). V was trimmed by 7 bases and J by 1 base, leaving 17 bases between them. Germline V gene lookup returns CDR1 MNHEY and CDR2 SVGAGI. The CDR3 has 15 residues.

This rearrangement joins TRBV9 to TRBJ2-7; D might be TRBD2 (6 bases). This CDR3 is 19 amino acids long. Germline lookup yields CDR1 SGDLS and CDR2 YYNGEE. V lost 0 bases to trimming and J lost 3 bases, with 25 bases between them. The CDR3 loop reads CASSVGGPYPGSVLYEQYF. The DNA for the CDR3 is TGTGCCAGCAGCGTAGGTGGACCCTACCCCGGGAGTGTCCTCTACGAGCAGTACTTC. Drawing the rest from reference TRBV9 and TRBJ2-7, the complete variable domain is DSGVTQTPKHLITATGQRVTLRCSPRSGDLSVYWYQQSLDQGLQFLIQYYNGEERAKGNILERFSAQQFPDLHSELNLSSLELGDSALYFCASSVGGPYPGSVLYEQYFGPGTRLTVT.

CDR3 in amino acids: CASSLGQGSSYEQYF. The CDR3, as DNA: TGTGCCAGCAGCTTAGGACAGGGGAGCTCCTACGAGCAGTACTTC. The chain combines TRBV11-2 with TRBJ2-7, with 8 bases identical to TRBD1. V dropped 1 base and J dropped 0; count of bases not matched to a gene: 2. CDR1 is SGHAT and CDR2 is FQNNGV in the germline V gene. The CDR3 totals 15 residues.

The chain couples TRBV7-6 to TRBJ1-5, with TRBD1 as a possible D gene (6 bases). Germline V gene sequence: CDR1 SGHVS, CDR2 FNYEAQ. This CDR3 is built from 17 residues. V gave up 1 base and J gave up 0 bases, with 13 bases separating them. DNA of the CDR3: TGTGCCAGCAGCTTAGGGGACAACCGATATAGCAATCAGCCCCAGCATTTT. Amino acid sequence: CASSLGDNRYSNQPQHF.

V and J are TRBV9 and TRBJ1-5, with no clear D. CDR1 is SGDLS and CDR2 is YYNGEE in the germline V gene. The V and J ends lost 0 bases and 0 bases respectively, with 7 bases between them. The CDR3 length is 15 residues. CDR3 protein: CASSVDGISNQPQHF. CDR3 nucleotides: TGTGCCAGCAGCGTAGACGGGATTAGCAATCAGCCCCAGCATTTT.

This clone was counted a single time. The genes are TRBV5-1 and TRBJ1-4, with TRBD1 matching 10 bases. From germline, CDR1 is SGHRS and CDR2 YFSETQ. This CDR3 is 15 amino acids long. V gave up 6 bases and J gave up 7 bases; unmatched junction bases: 9. CDR3 region: CASTLSGTGAEKLFF. The CDR3 DNA sequence: TGCGCCAGCACCCTTTCCGGGACAGGGGCTGAAAAACTGTTTTTT.

This chain joins TRBV6-5 and TRBJ2-3; TRBD2 matches 8 bases. From germline, CDR1 is MNHEY and CDR2 SVGAGI. The CDR3 loop spans 13 amino acids. V lost 6 bases to trimming and J lost 1 base; unmatched junction nucleotides: 0. In DNA form, the CDR3 reads TGTGCCAGCAGGACTAGCGGCACAGATACGCAGTATTTT. The encoded protein is CASRTSGTDTQYF.

This sequence joins TRBV18 and TRBJ2-5; D perhaps matches TRBD1 (5 bases). Germline lookup yields CDR1 KGHSH and CDR2 LQKENI. CDR3 length equals 12 residues. With 1 base removed from V and 5 bases from J, the gap between germline ends came to 5 bases. The CDR3 loop reads CASSPRGETQYF. DNA for the CDR3: TGTGCCAGCTCACCACGGGGCGAGACCCAGTACTTC.

The chain links TRBV28 to TRBJ2-3, with D maybe TRBD1 (6 bases). This CDR3 has 14 residues. The V end was cut by 5 bases, the J end by 0 bases, with 9 bases between. From germline, CDR1 is MDHEN and CDR2 SYDVKM. In DNA, the CDR3 is TGTGCCAGCAGTCGAGGGGGTAGCACAGATACGCAGTATTTT. Translated: CASSRGGSTDTQYF.

The chain couples TRBV5-1 to TRBJ2-3; D is perhaps TRBD1 (6 bases). Trimming took 3 bases from V and 6 from J, leaving 26 bases between them. This CDR3 has 18 amino acids. CDR1 is SGHRS, CDR2 YFSETQ, per germline. CDR3 sequence (DNA): TGCGCCAGCAGCTCCGGAACCTACAGGGCCCAGCGTCCGGATACGCAGTATTTT. Translated: CASSSGTYRAQRPDTQYF.